The rows below give T cell receptor beta chains drawn from one sample of a study of CD8+ T cells in alopecia areata. Assay: immunoSEQ multiplex PCR; the TCRdb copy retains only in-frame clones and omits some. The sample contains 90,000 to 100,000 clones, 60% to 65% of which appear only once. Sequenced here: CD8+ T cells sorted from blood, sampled at week 4, from a patient treated with tofacitinib. The origin of the receptors is a human donor with alopecia areata. Both conserved end residues are part of each CDR3.

TRBJ1-1	TRBV2	14	CASSEGHRNTEAFF
TRBJ2-1	TRBV7-2	18	CASSTSGTGLAVYNEQFF
TRBJ2-7	TRBV4-1	14	CASSPQTGNYEQYF
TRBJ1-6	TRBV5-6	14	CASSGGAGGSPLHF
TRBJ2-3	TRBV5-1	16	CASSLACGRPTDTQYF
TRBJ1-5	TRBV5-6	17	CASSLMSGWDSNQPQHF
TRBJ2-5	TRBV4-1	14	CASSQGDSQETQYF
TRBJ1-5	TRBV4-1	13	CASSQDREQPQHF
TRBJ1-1	TRBV28	19	CASSPRQVWEGVGNTEAFF
TRBJ2-2	TRBV29-1	17	CSVLPDRTLANTGELFF
TRBJ2-7	TRBV7-6	16	CASSQFGTSGNHEQYF
TRBJ2-3	TRBV2	16	CASSEGLAELTDTQYF
TRBJ2-7	TRBV9	13	CASSVGDGYEQYF
TRBJ2-1	TRBV19	11	CASSISNEQFF
TRBJ2-5	TRBV7-9	19	CASSLPAGLGLAGEETQYF
TRBJ1-2	TRBV9	13	CASSEGTRRGYTF
TRBJ1-1	TRBV6-5	14	CASSYSDPRTEAFF
TRBJ1-6	TRBV11-2	14	CASSKGQGNSPLHF
TRBJ2-7	TRBV9	16	CASSVSPDRGVYEQYF
TRBJ1-1	TRBV30	16	CAWSETRTVMNTEAFF
TRBJ2-5	TRBV4-1	17	CASSQVEAGGLGETQYF
TRBJ2-3	TRBV5-1	13	CASSFELGDTQYF
TRBJ1-6	TRBV2	15	CASSSGTGFNSPLHF
TRBJ2-6	TRBV28	15	CASSFRGEGANVLTF
TRBJ2-7	TRBV5-1	13	CASSLADRYEQYF
TRBJ2-6	TRBV5-6	18	CASSLAGTGGSGANVLTF
TRBJ2-2	TRBV4-1	15	CASTTGSWNTGELFF
TRBJ1-1	TRBV28	12	CASSDPGTEAFF
TRBJ2-7	TRBV2	15	CASSDGGRARYEQYF
TRBJ1-2	TRBV27	15	CASTRGGPFYYGYTF
TRBJ2-3	TRBV7-8	14	CASSLAGATDTQYF
TRBJ2-3	TRBV9	14	CASSDRSGTDTQYF
TRBJ2-7	TRBV11-1	13	CASAVGPEYEQYF